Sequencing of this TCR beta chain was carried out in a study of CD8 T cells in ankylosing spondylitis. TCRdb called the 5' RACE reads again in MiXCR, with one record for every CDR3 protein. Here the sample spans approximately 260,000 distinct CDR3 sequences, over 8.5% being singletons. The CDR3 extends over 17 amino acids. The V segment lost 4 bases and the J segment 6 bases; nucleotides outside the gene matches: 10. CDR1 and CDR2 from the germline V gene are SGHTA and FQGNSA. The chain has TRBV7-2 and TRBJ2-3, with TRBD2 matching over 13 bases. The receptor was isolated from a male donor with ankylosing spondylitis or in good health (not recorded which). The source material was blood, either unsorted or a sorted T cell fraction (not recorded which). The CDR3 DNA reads TGTGCCAGCAGCTCGAAACCGACTAGCGGGGGGCGGGATACGCAGTATTTT. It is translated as CASSSKPTSGGRDTQYF.